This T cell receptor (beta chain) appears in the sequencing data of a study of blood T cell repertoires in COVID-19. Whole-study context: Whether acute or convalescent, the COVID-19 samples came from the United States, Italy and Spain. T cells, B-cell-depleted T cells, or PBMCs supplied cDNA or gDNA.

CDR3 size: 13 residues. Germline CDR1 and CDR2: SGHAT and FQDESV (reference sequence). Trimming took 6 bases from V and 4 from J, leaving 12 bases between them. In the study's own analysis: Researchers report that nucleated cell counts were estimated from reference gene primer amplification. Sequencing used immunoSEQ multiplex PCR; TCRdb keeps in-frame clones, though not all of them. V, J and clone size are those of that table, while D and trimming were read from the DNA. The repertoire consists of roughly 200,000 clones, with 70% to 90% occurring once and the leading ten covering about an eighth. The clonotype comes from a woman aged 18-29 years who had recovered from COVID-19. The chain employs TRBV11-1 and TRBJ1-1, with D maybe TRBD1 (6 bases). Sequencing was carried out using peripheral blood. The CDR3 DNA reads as TGTGCCAGCAGGACCGGGACAACCACTGAAGCTTTCTTT. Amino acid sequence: CASRTGTTTEAFF.